A selection of T cell receptor beta chains follows, all from one sample in a study of PD-1 blockade in classical Hodgkin lymphoma. Profiled with immunoSEQ multiplex PCR; TCRdb holds only in-frame clones, not every one. Of roughly 36,000 clones detected, 77% appear once; the ten largest clones hold 7.5% to 10%. The material sequenced was peripheral blood mononuclear cells (PBMCs), taken before the fourth cycle of nivolumab. These receptors came from a human donor with classical Hodgkin lymphoma. Both conserved end residues are part of each CDR3. A D gene is named only where the DNA matches it firmly. Rows give clone size only sometimes, using once, few, many, or a class for an expanded clone.

D gene	V gene	clone size	CDR3 length	J gene	CDR3 protein	CDR3 DNA
TRBD2	TRBV7-2	-	14	TRBJ2-5	CASSLGGSQETQYF	TGTGCCAGCAGCTTAGGCGGGAGCCAAGAGACCCAGTACTTC
-	TRBV11-2	-	17	TRBJ1-1	CASSLARGASMNTEAFF	TGTGCCAGCAGCTTAGCTCGGGGGGCGTCCATGAACACTGAAGCTTTCTTT
-	TRBV7-8	few	14	TRBJ2-7	CASSSPPGTNEQYF	TGTGCCAGCAGCTCACCCCCAGGGACCAACGAGCAGTACTTC
TRBD1	TRBV2	-	13	TRBJ1-6	CASRPGQNSPLHF	TGTGCCAGCAGGCCGGGACAGAATTCACCCCTCCACTTT
-	TRBV7-2	-	13	TRBJ1-3	CASSPLQGNTIYF	TGTGCCAGCAGCCCCCTGCAGGGAAACACCATATATTTT
-	TRBV28	-	14	TRBJ1-5	CASASLAGNQPQHF	TGTGCCAGCGCTTCGCTGGCGGGCAATCAGCCCCAGCATTTT
-	TRBV14	-	16	TRBJ2-5	CASSQERFRGWETQYF	TGTGCCAGCAGCCAAGAAAGATTCAGGGGCTGGGAGACCCAGTACTTC
-	TRBV5-1	-	13	TRBJ2-3	CASSLVGTDTQYF	TGCGCCAGCAGCTTGGTTGGCACAGATACGCAGTATTTT
-	TRBV7-9	-	14	TRBJ1-3	CASSSPTAGNTIYF	TGTGCCAGCAGCTCTCCGACGGCTGGAAACACCATATATTTT
-	TRBV10-3	-	11	TRBJ2-7	CAISVLGEQYF	TGTGCCATCAGTGTGCTGGGCGAGCAGTACTTC
-	TRBV5-1	few	14	TRBJ2-1	CASSLAGSYNEQFF	TGCGCCAGCAGCTTGGCCGGATCCTACAATGAGCAGTTCTTC
-	TRBV13	-	13	TRBJ1-1	CASSSIRNTEAFF	TGTGCCAGCAGCTCCATCAGGAACACTGAAGCTTTCTTT
TRBD2	TRBV9	-	16	TRBJ2-3	CASSEQAGGRTDTQYF	TGTGCCAGCAGCGAACAAGCGGGGGGCCGCACAGATACGCAGTATTTT
-	TRBV5-6	-	14	TRBJ1-6	CASSLGQRRSPLHF	TGTGCCAGCAGCTTGGGTCAGCGCCGTTCACCCCTCCACTTT
-	TRBV29-1	once	14	TRBJ1-3	CSVDGSRTGNTIYF	TGCAGCGTCGACGGGTCCAGGACTGGAAACACCATATATTTT
-	TRBV29-1	-	13	TRBJ2-7	CSVAGGRGYEQYF	TGCAGCGTGGCCGGGGGCAGGGGGTACGAGCAGTACTTC
-	TRBV14	-	13	TRBJ2-7	CASAETVTYEQYF	TGTGCCAGCGCTGAGACAGTTACCTACGAGCAGTACTTC
-	TRBV10-3	-	13	TRBJ1-1	CAHGGEVNTEAFF	TGTGCCCACGGAGGAGAGGTGAACACTGAAGCTTTCTTT
TRBD1	TRBV28	-	15	TRBJ1-5	CASMATGTGSQPQHF	TGTGCCAGCATGGCGACCGGGACAGGGAGCCAGCCCCAGCATTTT
-	TRBV6-5	-	15	TRBJ1-6	CASSYLGNHNSALHF	TGTGCCAGCAGTTACCTTGGGAACCATAATTCGGCCCTCCACTTT
-	TRBV21-1	-	16	TRBJ1-3	CASSQGLGVSGNTIYF	TGTGCCAGCAGCCAGGGTTTGGGGGTCTCTGGAAACACCATATATTTT
-	TRBV18	-	18	TRBJ2-2	CASSRGGRTGQNTGELFF	TGTGCCAGCTCACGAGGGGGTCGAACGGGACAGAACACCGGGGAGCTGTTTTTT
-	TRBV9	-	14	TRBJ2-7	CASSQPGTGSEQYF	TGTGCCAGCAGCCAACCAGGAACAGGGTCCGAGCAGTACTTC
TRBD1	TRBV27	-	15	TRBJ1-2	CASSLSAGGYYGYTF	TGTGCCAGCAGTTTATCTGCAGGGGGCTACTATGGCTACACCTTC
TRBD1	TRBV5-1	-	14	TRBJ1-5	CASSLAGGNQPQHF	TGCGCCAGCAGCTTGGCAGGGGGAAATCAGCCCCAGCATTTT
-	TRBV7-9	-	14	TRBJ2-6	CASSLESGANVLTF	TGTGCCAGCAGCTTAGAGTCTGGGGCCAACGTCCTGACTTTC
-	TRBV4-1	-	13	TRBJ2-7	CASSQLRNYEQYF	TGCGCCAGCAGCCAACTCAGAAACTACGAGCAGTACTTC
TRBD2	TRBV4-2	-	13	TRBJ2-7	CASSHSGGLEQYF	TGTGCCAGCAGCCACTCGGGGGGACTCGAGCAGTACTTC
TRBD2	TRBV9	-	15	TRBJ2-3	CASSASGGYTDTQYF	TGTGCCAGCAGCGCTAGCGGGGGGTACACAGATACGCAGTATTTT
TRBD1	TRBV10-1	-	15	TRBJ1-5	CATVAYTGVGQPQHF	TGCGCCACGGTCGCCTACACAGGGGTAGGTCAGCCCCAGCATTTT
-	TRBV7-2	-	11	TRBJ1-1	CASSVWEEAFF	TGTGCCAGCAGCGTTTGGGAGGAAGCTTTCTTT
-	TRBV29-1	-	15	TRBJ1-2	CSVTQGWGGVDGYTF	TGCAGCGTTACGCAGGGCTGGGGCGGGGTCGACGGCTACACCTTC
-	TRBV10-3	-	16	TRBJ2-5	CAISESGRGSQETQYF	TGTGCCATCAGTGAGTCTGGACGGGGGAGCCAAGAGACCCAGTACTTC
-	TRBV28	-	14	TRBJ2-7	CASSFPAGDYEQYF	TGTGCCAGCAGTTTCCCCGCTGGAGACTACGAGCAGTACTTC
TRBD2	TRBV7-6	few	14	TRBJ2-3	CASSLGLAGDTQYF	TGTGCCAGCAGCTTAGGACTAGCGGGGGATACGCAGTATTTT
-	TRBV9	-	14	TRBJ1-3	CASRGTESGNTIYF	TGTGCCAGCAGGGGAACAGAATCAGGAAACACCATATATTTT
-	TRBV10-3	-	16	TRBJ1-1	CAISEFPGRKGTEAFF	TGTGCCATCAGTGAGTTCCCGGGACGAAAAGGGACTGAAGCTTTCTTT
TRBD1	TRBV4-3	-	17	TRBJ2-3	CASSQDGGRGSTDTQYF	TGCGCCAGCAGCCAAGATGGTGGCAGGGGGAGCACAGATACGCAGTATTTT
TRBD1	TRBV6-1	-	17	TRBJ2-4	CASSGYRGRPTKNIQYF	TGTGCCAGCAGTGGTTACAGGGGGCGCCCGACCAAAAACATTCAGTACTTC
-	TRBV29-1	once	17	TRBJ1-2	CSVEGYPPAFTNYGYTF	TGCAGCGTTGAAGGCTACCCGCCAGCTTTTACTAACTATGGCTACACCTTC
-	TRBV7-9	-	15	TRBJ1-5	CASSLYGVREQPQHF	TGTGCCAGCAGCTTATACGGCGTGAGGGAGCAGCCCCAGCATTTT
-	TRBV2	once	14	TRBJ1-2	CASRDTGRGYGYTF	TGTGCCAGCAGAGATACAGGGAGGGGCTATGGCTACACCTTC
-	TRBV6-4	-	14	TRBJ2-5	CASSVGTSGETQYF	TGTGCCAGCAGTGTCGGGACCTCGGGGGAGACCCAGTACTTC
TRBD2	TRBV2	-	17	TRBJ2-3	CASSDSGTSGVLDTQYF	TGTGCCAGCAGTGACTCTGGGACTAGCGGGGTATTAGATACGCAGTATTTT
-	TRBV4-3	-	14	TRBJ1-2	CASSQGRVGYGYTF	TGCGCCAGCAGCCAAGGCAGGGTTGGCTATGGCTACACCTTC
-	TRBV28	few	13	TRBJ2-5	CASSRADEETQYF	TGTGCCAGCAGTCGGGCGGACGAAGAGACCCAGTACTTC
-	TRBV6-1	once	12	TRBJ2-7	CASSEVGSEQYF	TGTGCCAGCAGTGAAGTTGGGAGCGAGCAGTACTTC
TRBD2	TRBV2	-	16	TRBJ2-3	CASILVAGGRTDTQYF	TGTGCCAGCATCCTCGTAGCGGGGGGGCGGACAGATACGCAGTATTTT